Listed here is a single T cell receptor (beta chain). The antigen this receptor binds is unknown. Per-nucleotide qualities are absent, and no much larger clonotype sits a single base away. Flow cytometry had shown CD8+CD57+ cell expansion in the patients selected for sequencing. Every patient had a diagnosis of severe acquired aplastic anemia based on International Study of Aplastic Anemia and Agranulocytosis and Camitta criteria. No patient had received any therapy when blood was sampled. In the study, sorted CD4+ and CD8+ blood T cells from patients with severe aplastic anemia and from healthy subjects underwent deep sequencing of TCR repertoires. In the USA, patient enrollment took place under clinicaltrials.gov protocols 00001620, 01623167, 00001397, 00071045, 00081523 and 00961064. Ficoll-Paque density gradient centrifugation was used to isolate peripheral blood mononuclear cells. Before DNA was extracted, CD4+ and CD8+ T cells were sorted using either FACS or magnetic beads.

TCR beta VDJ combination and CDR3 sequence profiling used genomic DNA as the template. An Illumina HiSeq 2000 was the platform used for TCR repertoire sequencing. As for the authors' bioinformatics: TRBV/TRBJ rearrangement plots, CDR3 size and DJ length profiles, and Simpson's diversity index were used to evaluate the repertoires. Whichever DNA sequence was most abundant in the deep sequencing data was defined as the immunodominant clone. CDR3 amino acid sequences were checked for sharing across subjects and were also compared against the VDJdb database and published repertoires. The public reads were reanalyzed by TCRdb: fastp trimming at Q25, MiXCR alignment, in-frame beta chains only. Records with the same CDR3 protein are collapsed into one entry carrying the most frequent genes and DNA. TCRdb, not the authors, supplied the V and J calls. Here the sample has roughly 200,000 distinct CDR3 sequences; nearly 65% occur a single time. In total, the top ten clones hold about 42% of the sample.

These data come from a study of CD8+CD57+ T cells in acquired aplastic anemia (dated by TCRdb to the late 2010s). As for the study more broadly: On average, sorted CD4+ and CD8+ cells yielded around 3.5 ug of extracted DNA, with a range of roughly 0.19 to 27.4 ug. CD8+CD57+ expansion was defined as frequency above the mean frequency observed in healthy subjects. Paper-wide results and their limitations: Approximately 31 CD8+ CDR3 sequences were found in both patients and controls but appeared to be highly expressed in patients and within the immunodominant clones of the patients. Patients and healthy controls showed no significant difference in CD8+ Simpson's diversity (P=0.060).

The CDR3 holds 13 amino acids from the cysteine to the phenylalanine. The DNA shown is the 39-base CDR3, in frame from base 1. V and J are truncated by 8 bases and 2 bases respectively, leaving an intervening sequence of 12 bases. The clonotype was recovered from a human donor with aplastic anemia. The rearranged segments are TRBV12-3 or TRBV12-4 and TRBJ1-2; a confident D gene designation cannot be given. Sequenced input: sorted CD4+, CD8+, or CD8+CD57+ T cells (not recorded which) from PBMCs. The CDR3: CASSLGVNYGYTF. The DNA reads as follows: TGTGCCAGCTCCCTTGGAGTGAACTATGGCTACACCTTC.